The present T cell receptor (beta chain) was sequenced within a study of shared clonotypes between healthy human individuals. As for the study in general: CD8 memory received one plate per donor, CD8 naive two, CD4 memory three and CD4 naive three.

Between the trimmed V and J ends, which lost 5 bases and 6 bases, there was a span of 11 bases. The germline CDR1 and CDR2 sequences are MDHEN and SYDVKM. CDR3 length: 13 amino acids. The data were produced by immunoSEQ multiplex PCR, yet TCRdb's version contains in-frame clones alone and is incomplete. The sample holds over 700,000 clones; 72% are singletons and the top ten take approximately 2%. As regards this clone: Its specificity is not known.

Study-wide results and limits: Clonotype sharing among donors was expected to depend on sequencing depth.

Sequenced: memory CD4+ T cells sorted from blood. Subset here: CD45RA-negative fraction. This sequence originates from a woman aged 25 to 39 in good health. J is TRBJ2-1 and V is TRBV28; no clear D gene. The CDR3 bases are TGTGCCAGCAGTGCAAACCCGACCAATGAGCAGTTCTTC. Its protein product is CASSANPTNEQFF.